The following is a T cell receptor (beta chain) sequence with its context. Its antigen is unidentified. This sample is drawn from a study of graft-versus-host responses after intestinal transplantation. On the study more broadly: Multivisceral, liver-intestinal, or isolated intestinal grafts went to recipients. All recipients got anti-thymocyte globulin induction, then tacrolimus and steroids for 2 to 4 years.

Study conclusions and caveats: The highest levels of circulating GvH clones went along with early declines in HvG clones after transplant. Detected in recipient marrow were GvH clones, some of which were first observed in ileum or blood.

Germline V gives CDR1 LNHDA, CDR2 SQIVND (reference sequence). CDR3 length equals 15 residues. V lost 7 bases and J 2 bases, leaving 12 bases between the germline ends. Repertoires were generated with immunoSEQ multiplex PCR, while TCRdb's copy carries only in-frame clones and drops some. The sample has roughly 120,000 clones, 75% to 95% seen once. The sequence came from a human donor who received an intestinal transplant. The rearrangement links TRBV19 to TRBJ2-6; possibly TRBD1 for D (6 bases). The input for sequencing was unstimulated CD4+ T cells sorted from spleen or lymph node cells, taken before intestinal transplant. This chain's CDR3 is CASTLPGAGANVLTF. In DNA form, the CDR3 reads TGTGCCAGTACTCTCCCAGGGGCTGGGGCCAACGTCCTGACTTTC.